The 32 T cell receptor beta chains below were found in one sample sequenced in a study of blood T cell repertoires in COVID-19. Clones were read by immunoSEQ multiplex PCR, and TCRdb kept only the in-frame ones, dropping some. The top ten hold 9.5% to 14% of the sample, which has approximately 120,000 clones, around 76% seen once. Sequencing was done on a sample of peripheral blood. All receptors come from a human donor in a cohort sampled during active COVID-19.

The chain recombines TRBV2 with TRBJ2-1; 7 bases align to TRBD1. CDR1 is SNHLY, CDR2 FYNNEI, per germline. The CDR3 covers 13 residues. The V gene end was trimmed by 5 bases and the J gene end by 7 bases; junction bases not matched to a gene: 5. The CDR3 DNA reads as TGTGCCAGCAGTCCAGACAGGGTAAATGAGCAGTTCTTC. Translation gives CASSPDRVNEQFF.

The table lists this clone with a few counts. The rearrangement joins TRBV20-1 to TRBJ2-7; weak D call: TRBD1 (6 bases). Looked up from germline, CDR1 is DFQATT and CDR2 is SNEGSKA (reference sequence). With 6 bases removed from V and 5 bases from J, the gap between germline ends came to 11 bases. The CDR3 is made up of 11 amino acids. CDR3 coding DNA: TGCAGTGCAACGCAGGGGAACGAGCAGTACTTC. This encodes CSATQGNEQYF.

The chain is built from TRBV6-1 and TRBJ2-7; perhaps TRBD1 as D (6 bases). This CDR3 is built from 16 residues. CDR1 and CDR2 (germline): MNHNS, SASEGT. Deletions cut 1 base from V and 2 bases from J, with 15 bases between. CDR3: CASSEDSRGLTYEQYF. The DNA for the CDR3 is TGTGCCAGCAGTGAAGATAGCAGGGGCCTCACCTACGAGCAGTACTTC.

The chain is built from TRBV24-1 and TRBJ1-1; a weak D match, TRBD1 (5 bases). Germline CDR1 is KGHDR and CDR2 is SFDVKD. The ends were cut back, 1 base at V and 10 bases at J, with 9 bases in the middle. The CDR3 spans 12 residues. The CDR3 region has the DNA TGTGCCACCAGTGATTTCGGACAAAGAGCTTTCTTT. Translating it yields CATSDFGQRAFF.

The V gene is TRBV10-3, the J gene TRBJ2-7; 10 bases line up with TRBD1. Germline trimming cut 6 bases from V and 0 bases from J; bases unmatched to any gene: 5. This CDR3 is built from 15 residues. Germline assignment: CDR1 ENHRY and CDR2 SYGVKD. The CDR3 region has the DNA TGTGCCATCAGCCCGGGACAGGGGTCCTCCTACGAGCAGTACTTC. Its protein product is CAISPGQGSSYEQYF.

This rearrangement joins TRBV27 to TRBJ1-1; maybe TRBD1 (5 bases). Deletions cut 1 base from V and 6 bases from J, with 15 bases between. Germline assignment: CDR1 MNHEY and CDR2 SMNVEV (reference sequence). CDR3 length equals 15 residues. DNA for the CDR3: TGTGCCAGCAGTTTATATGCAGGGTTTGGCGCTGAAGCTTTCTTT. Its translation is CASSLYAGFGAEAFF.

This clone was seen a handful of times. The genes are TRBV19 and TRBJ2-4; the match to TRBD2 covers 7 bases. The CDR3 sequence is 13 residues long. V shed 7 bases and J 5 bases; nucleotides not matched to a gene: 5. CDR1 LNHDA and CDR2 SQIVND come from the germline V gene (reference sequence). CDR3 region: CASTFREENIQYF. In DNA form, the CDR3 reads TGTGCCAGTACTTTCCGGGAGGAAAACATTCAGTACTTC.

The sample holds a few counts of this clone. The chain links TRBV6-6 to TRBJ2-3; a weak D match, TRBD1 (5 bases). The CDR3 contains 15 residues. Germline V gene data show CDR1 as MNHNY and CDR2 as SVGAGI (reference sequence). The V end was cut by 6 bases, the J end by 0 bases, with 13 bases between. The CDR3 loop reads CASSPGQGSTDTQYF. For the CDR3, the DNA is TGTGCCAGCAGCCCCGGCCAGGGTAGCACAGATACGCAGTATTTT.

This clone was seen once. This chain's CDR3 is CASSQVLQGLYGYTF. The CDR3 region has the DNA TGTGCCAGCAGCCAGGTATTACAGGGGCTCTATGGCTACACCTTC. The chain combines TRBV4-2 with TRBJ1-2, with 7 bases aligning to TRBD1. The CDR3 contains 15 residues. The J segment lost 4 bases and the V segment lost 3 bases, leaving 8 bases of the junction unmatched. Per the germline V gene, CDR1 is LGHNA and CDR2 is YNFKEQ.

Here the CDR3 reads CSARDRFSKLFF. The DNA of the CDR3 is TGCAGTGCTCGTGACAGGTTTTCCAAACTGTTTTTT. The chain is built from TRBV20-1 and TRBJ1-4; TRBD1 might be the D (6 bases). This CDR3 region has 12 residues. V dropped 5 bases and J dropped 11 bases, with 15 bases sitting between them. Germline V gives CDR1 DFQATT, CDR2 SNEGSKA (reference sequence).

CDR3 bases: TGTGCCAGCAGTGCAGCCGGAGACTACAATGAGCAGTTCTTC. Residues: CASSAAGDYNEQFF. The chain employs TRBV27 and TRBJ2-1, with D unclear. The CDR3 contains 14 residues. Germline V CDR1 and CDR2: MNHEY, SMNVEV (reference sequence). The V and J ends lost 5 bases and 3 bases respectively, with 11 bases between them.

This chain links TRBV5-1 with TRBJ2-7, with 10 bases that match TRBD1. Germline V CDR1 and CDR2: SGHRS, YFSETQ. J lost 9 bases, V lost 2 bases, and 17 bases had no gene match. The CDR3 length is 17 residues. The DNA for the CDR3 is TGCGCCAGCAGCTTTCCCCCCCCGGGACAGGGGCAGGATGCGCAGTACTTC. Its protein is CASSFPPPGQGQDAQYF.

The V call is TRBV9, the J call TRBJ2-3; 12 bases match TRBD2. V was clipped by 4 bases and J by 6 bases; unmatched bases: 6. Germline lookup yields CDR1 SGDLS and CDR2 YYNGEE. CDR3 length: 15 residues. The CDR3: CASSSGLAGSDTQYF. The CDR3 DNA is TGTGCCAGCAGCTCCGGACTAGCGGGGTCCGATACGCAGTATTTT.

The chain couples TRBV10-1 to TRBJ1-2; 8 nucleotides line up with TRBD1. Trimming took 5 bases from V and 8 from J; bases not matched to a gene: 7. This CDR3 contains 13 residues. Looked up from germline, CDR1 is WNHNN and CDR2 is SYGVQD (reference sequence). The CDR3, as DNA: TGCGCCAGCAGTCCGGACAGGGCGGGAGGCTACACCTTC. The encoded protein is CASSPDRAGGYTF.

This clone has a single count. This rearrangement joins TRBV28 to TRBJ2-5, with TRBD1 matching over 7 bases. The ends lost 10 bases at V and 5 bases at J; junction bases unmatched: 16. CDR3 size: 15 residues. The V gene's germline CDR1 is MDHEN and CDR2 SYDVKM. CDR3 sequence (DNA): TGTGCCACCTCAATAGGTCGACAGGGTTGGGAGACCCAGTACTTC. As protein: CATSIGRQGWETQYF.

This clone was seen only once. The chain employs TRBV5-1 and TRBJ2-2; D ambiguous. This CDR3 spans 17 amino acids. Trimming left V 1 base short and J 1 base short, with 14 bases between. The germline V gene encodes CDR1 SGHRS and CDR2 YFSETQ. CDR3 amino acids: CASSLFSPDKNTGELFF. The CDR3 DNA follows: TGCGCCAGCAGCTTGTTTTCCCCAGATAAGAACACCGGGGAGCTGTTTTTT. The entire variable domain, with the rest obtained from reference TRBV5-1 and TRBJ2-2, is as follows: KAGVTQTPRYLIKTRGQQVTLSCSPISGHRSVSWYQQTPGQGLQFLFEYFSETQRNKGNFPGRFSGRQFSNSRSEMNVSTLELGDSALYLCASSLFSPDKNTGELFFGEGSRLTVL.

This chain joins TRBV10-1 and TRBJ2-3; 8 nucleotides line up with TRBD2. This CDR3 has 16 residues. V lost 2 bases and J lost 1; bases outside the gene matches: 5. CDR1 is WNHNN and CDR2 is SYGVQD in the germline V gene (reference sequence). The CDR3 sequence is CASSEGRGGRTDTQYF. As DNA, the CDR3 is TGCGCCAGCAGTGAGGGACGGGGGGGCCGCACAGATACGCAGTATTTT.

This chain uses TRBV5-1 with TRBJ2-6; TRBD1 aligns across 12 bases. Germline V gives CDR1 SGHRS, CDR2 YFSETQ. The V gene end was trimmed by 5 bases and the J gene end by 4 bases; junction bases not matched to a gene: 7. CDR3 length: 17 amino acids. CDR3 sequence: CASRAGTGGAGANVLTF. CDR3 coding DNA: TGCGCCAGCAGAGCCGGGACAGGGGGCGCCGGGGCCAACGTCCTGACTTTC.

This clone has a single count. This chain uses TRBV6-5 with TRBJ2-1, with D possibly being TRBD1 (5 bases). V was cut by 2 bases and J by 6 bases, with 14 bases left in between. The germline V gene encodes CDR1 MNHEY and CDR2 SVGAGI. This CDR3 contains 15 residues. DNA of the CDR3: TGTGCCAGCAGTTACAGGGGAACCAGGGCCAATGAGCAGTTCTTC. Encoded protein: CASSYRGTRANEQFF.

This clone was recorded a few times. The chain is built from TRBV7-9 and TRBJ2-2; tentative D call: TRBD2 (5 bases). This CDR3 has 15 amino acids. The V end lost 3 bases, the J end lost 4 bases, and 12 bases lay between the germline ends. Germline V gives CDR1 SEHNR, CDR2 FQNEAQ (reference sequence). In nucleotides, the CDR3 is TGTGCCAGCAGCTTTGCCGGAGGCACCACCGGGGAGCTGTTTTTT. Its translation: CASSFAGGTTGELFF.

The rearrangement uses TRBV18 and TRBJ2-7, with 7 bases aligning to TRBD2. Germline trimming cut 2 bases from V and 5 bases from J; bases unmatched to any gene: 9. CDR3 length equals 15 residues. CDR1 and CDR2 (germline): KGHSH, LQKENI. The CDR3 sequence is CASSPTGWGGNEQYF. The CDR3 nucleotides read TGTGCCAGCTCACCAACCGGGTGGGGGGGGAACGAGCAGTACTTC.

This clone was seen a handful of times. The V call is TRBV28, the J call TRBJ1-2, with unresolved D. The CDR3 spans 14 residues. The V end was cut by 6 bases, the J end by 6 bases, with 17 bases between. Germline values: CDR1 MDHEN, CDR2 SYDVKM. CDR3 bases: TGTGCCAGCAGAAGGAGGGTTTCGAGTGATGGCTACACCTTC. Protein: CASRRRVSSDGYTF.

This sequence joins TRBV7-9 and TRBJ2-3, with 7 bases fitting TRBD1. Germline V gives CDR1 SEHNR, CDR2 FQNEAQ (reference sequence). This CDR3 comprises 15 residues. The V and J ends lost 4 bases and 2 bases, in that order; junction bases with no gene match: 6. The CDR3 loop is CASSSTGRPTDTQYF. The CDR3 DNA sequence: TGTGCCAGCAGCTCGACAGGGCGACCCACAGATACGCAGTATTTT. Supplemented by reference TRBV7-9 and TRBJ2-3, the full variable domain reads DTGVSQNPRHKITKRGQNVTFRCDPISEHNRLYWYRQTLGQGPEFLTYFQNEAQLEKSRLLSDRFSAERPKGSFSTLEIQRTEQGDSAMYLCASSSTGRPTDTQYFGPGTRLTVL.

The chain employs TRBV28 and TRBJ1-2; TRBD1 aligns across 10 bases. Unmatched junction bases numbered 7, after V lost 6 bases and J lost 3 bases. This CDR3 region has 15 residues. Germline V gives CDR1 MDHEN, CDR2 SYDVKM. Here the CDR3 DNA reads TGTGCCAGCAGCCCCGACAGGGGGCGGGACTATGGCTACACCTTC. Residues: CASSPDRGRDYGYTF.

V and J are TRBV6-5 and TRBJ2-1; tentatively, D is TRBD2 (6 bases). Germline V gene lookup returns CDR1 MNHEY and CDR2 SVGAGI. Trimming pared 6 bases from V and 6 bases from J, leaving 18 bases between. The CDR3 runs 15 residues. CDR3 DNA sequence: TGTGCCAGCAGGGGGCGGGACCGGGTATCCAATGAGCAGTTCTTC. This codes for CASRGRDRVSNEQFF.

The chain is built from TRBV2 and TRBJ1-1; 7 bases are shared with TRBD1. V dropped 4 bases and J dropped 10; count of bases not matched to a gene: 12. CDR1 is SNHLY, CDR2 FYNNEI, per germline. The CDR3 totals 14 residues. The DNA for the CDR3 is TGTGCCAGCAGTGTGGGGACAGCATTCACAGGAGCTTTCTTT. This encodes CASSVGTAFTGAFF.

V and J are TRBV10-3 and TRBJ1-2; D is ambiguous. Trimming took 3 bases from V and 0 from J, leaving 11 bases between them. Germline lookup yields CDR1 ENHRY and CDR2 SYGVKD. There are 15 residues in the CDR3. The CDR3 coding sequence is TGTGCCATCAGTGAAGGAGGTGCCGCTAACTATGGCTACACCTTC. Protein product: CAISEGGAANYGYTF.

This chain uses TRBV6-5 with TRBJ1-6, with TRBD1 identical over 7 bases. CDR1 is MNHEY, CDR2 SVGAGI, per germline. J gave up 10 bases and V 8 bases, and 14 bases lay outside the gene matches. The CDR3 loop spans 15 amino acids. The chain's CDR3 is CASRRGRGKNSPLHF. In DNA form, the CDR3 reads TGTGCCAGCCGTCGCGGCAGGGGGAAAAACTCACCCCTCCACTTT.

The chain joins TRBV3-1 (or the pseudogene TRBV3-2) to TRBJ1-2, with a weak D call TRBD1 (6 bases). With 4 bases removed from V and 8 bases from J, the gap between germline ends came to 14 bases. Germline lookup yields CDR1 LGHDT and CDR2 YNNKEL (reference sequence). CDR3 length: 13 residues. The CDR3 coding sequence is TGTGCCAGCAGCCTTACCGTAGGGGGAGGCTACACCTTC. Protein: CASSLTVGGGYTF.

The chain carries TRBV29-1 and TRBJ2-5, with a tentative D call TRBD2 (7 bases). This CDR3 is built from 14 residues. V gave up 7 bases and J gave up 1 base, with 16 bases separating them. Per the germline V gene, CDR1 is SQVTM and CDR2 is ANQGSEA. Here the CDR3 DNA reads TGCAGCGCCCCCATAGGGGGGGGCCAAGAGACCCAGTACTTC. This gives the protein CSAPIGGGQETQYF.

The chain joins TRBV12-3 or TRBV12-4 to TRBJ2-7, with a tentative D call TRBD2 (6 bases). Trimming removed 3 bases from V and 5 bases from J, with 8 bases in between. This CDR3 spans 12 amino acids. The DNA of the CDR3 is TGTGCCAGCAGTTTGGGAGGCAACGAGCAGTACTTC. Amino acids: CASSLGGNEQYF.

V usage is TRBV28 and J usage is TRBJ2-3; 10 bases are a match to TRBD2. This CDR3 has 14 residues. With 10 bases clipped from V and 2 bases from J, the junction kept 6 bases outside the gene matches. The germline V gene encodes CDR1 MDHEN and CDR2 SYDVKM. The CDR3: CATVAGGYTDTQYF. The CDR3 region has the DNA TGTGCCACAGTAGCGGGGGGTTACACAGATACGCAGTATTTT.